These 11 T cell receptor beta chains originate from one sample sequenced in a study of cytomegalovirus exposure and HLA in healthy donors. Primers included in the PCR were 60 Vbeta and 13 Jbeta primers. Sequenced by immunoSEQ multiplex PCR; TCRdb stores in-frame clones only, minus some. This sample has 100,000 to 150,000 clones, with about four fifths found just once. Source material: PBMCs. These receptor sequences come from a man aged 35 to 55 in good health and CMV-seronegative.

CDR3 coding DNA: TGTGCCAGCAGCTCAAAGAGGGGAGGAGATAATTCACCCCTCCACTTT. Protein product: CASSSKRGGDNSPLHF. This rearrangement joins TRBV7-6 to TRBJ1-6; D may be TRBD1 (5 bases). There are 16 residues in the CDR3. Germline assignment: CDR1 SGHVS and CDR2 FNYEAQ. The V gene lost 4 bases and the J gene lost 5 bases, with 15 bases spanning the gap.

This chain joins TRBV5-1 and TRBJ1-4; no reliable D call. This CDR3 is built from 14 residues. V lost 1 base, J lost 3 bases, and 7 bases lay in between. Germline CDR1 SGHRS, CDR2 YFSETQ. The CDR3 reads CASSLSSANEKLFF. The DNA of the CDR3 is TGCGCCAGCAGCTTGAGTTCAGCTAATGAAAAACTGTTTTTT.

This clone was seen a handful of times. At the DNA level, this CDR3 is encoded by other sequences in the same sample as well. This rearrangement joins TRBV4-3 to TRBJ2-2; 7 nucleotides line up with TRBD1. The CDR3 is made up of 16 amino acids. Per the germline V gene, CDR1 is LGHNA and CDR2 is YSLEER. The trim removed 0 bases at V and 5 bases at J, leaving 6 bases unmatched. CDR3 nucleotides: TGCGCCAGCAGCCAAGATGGGTCAGGGGGAACCGGGGAGCTGTTTTTT. Translation: CASSQDGSGGTGELFF.

The chain links TRBV5-6 to TRBJ1-1, with TRBD1 matching 7 bases. The germline V gene encodes CDR1 SGHDT and CDR2 YYEEEE. V dropped 4 bases and J dropped 5; count of bases not matched to a gene: 14. The CDR3 sequence is 16 residues long. For the CDR3, the DNA is TGTGCCAGCAGCCCGACTTTGCGACAGGGAACTACTGAAGCTTTCTTT. This sequence encodes CASSPTLRQGTTEAFF.

The rearrangement uses TRBV7-3 and TRBJ2-2; 9 nucleotides match TRBD2. Per the germline V gene, CDR1 is SGHTA and CDR2 is FQGTGA. V lost 6 bases to trimming and J lost 0 bases; unmatched junction nucleotides: 5. The CDR3 loop spans 16 amino acids. This CDR3 reads CASRDASGANTGELFF. CDR3 sequence (DNA): TGTGCCAGCAGGGACGCTAGCGGGGCGAACACCGGGGAGCTGTTTTTT.

The rearrangement uses TRBV5-1 and TRBJ1-2, with D possibly being TRBD1 (5 bases). There are 15 residues in the CDR3. CDR1 is SGHRS and CDR2 is YFSETQ in the germline V gene. The V end was cut by 5 bases, the J end by 7 bases, with 21 bases between. CDR3 coding DNA: TGCGCCAGCAGTCCCGGTCAGCAGGGTGAAGGTGGCTACACCTTC. Protein sequence: CASSPGQQGEGGYTF.

The V gene is TRBV9, the J gene TRBJ1-2; tentative D call: TRBD1 (5 bases). This CDR3 contains 14 residues. Trimming left V 0 bases short and J 8 bases short, with 14 bases between. CDR1 and CDR2 (germline): SGDLS, YYNGEE. The CDR3 bases are TGTGCCAGCAGCGTAGCTTGGGGACTACAGGGCTACACCTTC. Protein product: CASSVAWGLQGYTF.

The V gene is TRBV25-1, the J gene TRBJ2-3; D gene ambiguous. Trimming shortened V by 0 bases and J by 3 bases, and 4 bases separated the two germline ends. This CDR3 has 13 amino acids. Germline lookup yields CDR1 MGHDK and CDR2 SYGVNS. CDR3 nucleotides: TGTGCCAGCAGTGAATATATGACAGATACGCAGTATTTT. This codes for CASSEYMTDTQYF.

The chain links TRBV11-3 to TRBJ2-1; 14 bases are shared with TRBD2. This CDR3 has 16 residues. Germline CDR1 and CDR2: SGHNT and YENEEA. The junction had 8 bases not matched to a gene; V was cut back by 5 bases and J by 8 bases. CDR3 nucleotide sequence: TGTGCCAGCAGCCGCGGACTAGCGGGGGGCGTTTATGAGCAGTTCTTC. It specifies CASSRGLAGGVYEQFF.

V gene TRBV7-8 combines with J gene TRBJ2-1; 12 nucleotides match TRBD2. This CDR3 is 16 amino acids long. Germline-derived CDR1 and CDR2 are SGHVS and FQNEAQ. Trimming took 8 bases from V and 9 from J; bases not matched to a gene: 14. CDR3 amino acids: CASSLAGTSGWGEQFF. The CDR3, as DNA: TGTGCCAGCTCCCTCGCCGGGACTAGCGGGTGGGGTGAGCAGTTCTTC. Variable domain in full (rest from reference TRBV7-8 and TRBJ2-1): GAGVSQSPRYKVAKRGQDVALRCDPISGHVSLFWYQQALGQGPEFLTYFQNEAQLDKSGLPSDRFFAERPEGSVSTLKIQRTQQEDSAVYLCASSLAGTSGWGEQFFGPGTRLTVL.

V is TRBV19 and J is TRBJ2-1, with D uncertain. The germline V gene has CDR1 LNHDA and CDR2 SQIVND (reference sequence). The V end was cut by 5 bases, the J end by 5 bases, with 13 bases between. The CDR3 runs to 14 residues. The CDR3 is CASSFGGENNEQFF. The DNA of the CDR3 is TGTGCCAGTAGTTTCGGCGGAGAGAACAATGAGCAGTTCTTC. Looking up the rest from reference TRBV19 and TRBJ2-1 gives the full variable domain: DGGITQSPKYLFRKEGQNVTLSCEQNLNHDAMYWYRQDPGQGLRLIYYSQIVNDFQKGDIAEGYSVSREKKESFPLTVTSAQKNPTAFYLCASSFGGENNEQFFGPGTRLTVL.